This TCR beta chain was profiled in a study of monozygotic twins with inflammatory bowel disease. Study-level findings and limits: IBD patients, compared with healthy twins, shared fewer clonotypes with others (especially with disease activity). For IBD, no single strong associated signal or clonotype was supported.

Two nested PCRs, of around 16 and 10 cycles, processed TCRalpha and TCRbeta cDNA. TCRdb re-called the 5' RACE reads and gives one entry per CDR3 protein, without DNA. The sample has 420,000 or so distinct CDR3 sequences, and its top ten clones hold 2% to 2.5%. Collection of an approximately 2.5 ml blood sample took place per donor. CDR1 and CDR2 from the germline V gene are SGHRS and YFSETQ. The CDR3 sequence is 14 residues long. Of note for this clonotype: The antigen is undetermined.

The clonotype comes from a human donor with ulcerative colitis or Crohn's disease, or a healthy co-twin of an affected twin (not recorded which). The gene calls are TRBV5-1 and TRBJ1-3. The sequencing sample was made of blood. The CDR3 sequence is CASSLGASGNTIYF.